A single sample is the source of the 15 T cell receptor beta chains below, sequenced in a study of brain T cells in children with intractable seizures. The assay was immunoSEQ multiplex PCR, and TCRdb's table has in-frame clones only and misses some. Of some 62,000 clones listed, approximately 94% are singletons. The starting material was peripheral blood, obtained at surgery. The origin of the receptors is a boy under two years old with focal cortical dysplasia and intractable seizures.

The CDR3 sequence: CSASNFGELFF. The CDR3 DNA follows: TGCAGTGCTAGCAACTTCGGGGAGCTGTTTTTT. The genes are TRBV20-1 and TRBJ2-2; D is ambiguous. V gave up 3 bases and J gave up 7 bases, with 6 bases separating them. CDR1 is DFQATT, CDR2 SNEGSKA, per germline (reference sequence). There are 11 residues in the CDR3.

The J gene is TRBJ1-6, the V gene TRBV29-1; D ambiguous. The V and J ends lost 8 bases and 11 bases respectively, with 22 bases between them. Germline V lookup: CDR1 SQVTM, CDR2 ANQGSEA. This CDR3 contains 14 residues. The CDR3 nucleotides are TGCAGCCCCCCATGGTCACCAGATCGGACACCCCTCCACTTT. Encoded protein: CSPPWSPDRTPLHF.

J is TRBJ2-7 and V is TRBV7-8, with D uncertain. The V gene's germline CDR1 is SGHVS and CDR2 FQNEAQ. V lost 5 bases to trimming and J lost 4 bases, with 12 bases between them. This CDR3 spans 13 amino acids. This CDR3 is CASSPTVVYEQYF. The DNA for the CDR3 is TGTGCCAGCAGCCCAACCGTAGTTTACGAGCAGTACTTC.

This rearrangement joins TRBV29-1 to TRBJ1-2, with unresolved D. V lost 6 bases to trimming and J lost 5 bases, with 16 bases between them. The CDR3 has 13 residues. Germline-derived CDR1 and CDR2 are SQVTM and ANQGSEA. The CDR3 region has the DNA TGCAGCGTCCTATGGGAGGTTGAGTATGGCTACACCTTC. Its translation is CSVLWEVEYGYTF.

The J gene is TRBJ2-5, the V gene TRBV7-8; D ambiguous. This CDR3 has 13 residues. Per germline, CDR1 SGHVS and CDR2 FQNEAQ. Trimming shortened V by 1 base and J by 5 bases, and 8 bases separated the two germline ends. CDR3 loop: CASSLGADETQYF. The CDR3, as DNA: TGTGCCAGCAGCTTAGGGGCTGATGAGACCCAGTACTTC.

The sample holds one count of this clone. The chain has TRBV9 and TRBJ1-2; TRBD1 agrees at 8 bases. Trimming removed 3 bases from V and 0 bases from J; junction bases left unmatched: 7. The length of the CDR3 is 16 residues. Looked up from germline, CDR1 is SGDLS and CDR2 is YYNGEE. Here the CDR3 DNA reads TGTGCCAGCAGCGCATCACAGGGGGACCCTAACTATGGCTACACCTTC. This gives the protein CASSASQGDPNYGYTF.

The V call is TRBV3-1 (or the pseudogene TRBV3-2), the J call TRBJ1-1, with 7 bases fitting TRBD1. The germline gives CDR1 LGHDT, CDR2 YNNKEL (reference sequence). The CDR3 extends over 16 amino acids. J lost 1 base, V lost 1 base, and 6 bases had no gene match. The CDR3 nucleotides read TGTGCCAGCAGCCAAGGGATCCAGGGGGGGAACACTGAAGCTTTCTTT. The encoded protein is CASSQGIQGGNTEAFF.

The V gene is TRBV6-5, the J gene TRBJ1-6, with 7 bases aligning to TRBD1. In germline, CDR1 is MNHEY, CDR2 SVGAGI. Trimming at V came to 1 base and at J to 5 bases, leaving 5 bases not matched to a gene. CDR3 size: 16 residues. CDR3 nucleotides: TGTGCCAGCAGTTACTTACCGGGACAGAATAATTCACCCCTCCACTTT. Protein: CASSYLPGQNNSPLHF.

The J gene is TRBJ2-1, the V gene TRBV7-8, with 7 bases identical to TRBD2. The J segment lost 4 bases and the V segment lost 7 bases, leaving 10 bases of the junction unmatched. Germline loops: CDR1 SGHVS, CDR2 FQNEAQ. This CDR3 contains 15 residues. The CDR3 loop reads CASKVYGGGYNEQFF. The CDR3 coding sequence is TGTGCCAGCAAGGTGTATGGGGGGGGATACAATGAGCAGTTCTTC.

The chain has TRBV9 and TRBJ2-3; 12 nucleotides align to TRBD2. Germline CDR1 SGDLS, CDR2 YYNGEE. The CDR3 spans 14 residues. The V and J ends lost 5 bases and 5 bases, in that order; junction bases with no gene match: 3. The CDR3 DNA is TGTGCCAGCAGGACTAGCGGGGGAGGAGATACGCAGTATTTT. Amino acid sequence: CASRTSGGGDTQYF.

The rearrangement uses TRBV7-2 and TRBJ2-3; 12 bases align to TRBD2. J lost 11 bases, V lost 2 bases, and 8 bases had no gene match. Germline V CDR1 and CDR2: SGHTA, FQGNSA. This CDR3 comprises 15 residues. As DNA, the CDR3 is TGTGCCAGCAGCTTAACCCCGCGGACTAGCGGGGAGCAGTATTTT. Translation gives CASSLTPRTSGEQYF.

The chain is built from TRBV7-2 and TRBJ2-5; 11 bases match TRBD2. Trimming at V came to 0 bases and at J to 5 bases, leaving 8 bases not matched to a gene. Germline V gives CDR1 SGHTA, CDR2 FQGNSA. The CDR3 length is 17 residues. CDR3 coding DNA: TGTGCCAGCAGCTTAGCAATTAGCGGGGGGGCCGGGGAGACCCAGTACTTC. It yields the protein CASSLAISGGAGETQYF.

The rearrangement joins TRBV28 to TRBJ1-1; D gene uncertain. CDR1 MDHEN and CDR2 SYDVKM come from the germline V gene. The CDR3 sequence is 12 residues long. The ends were cut back, 2 bases at V and 3 bases at J, with 4 bases in the middle. This chain's CDR3 is CASSLAYTEAFF. The CDR3 DNA sequence: TGTGCCAGCAGTTTAGCGTACACTGAAGCTTTCTTT.

The gene calls are TRBV3-1 (or the pseudogene TRBV3-2) and TRBJ1-1; D is undetermined. There are 15 residues in the CDR3. V lost 4 bases and J lost 5, with 17 bases in between. CDR1 is LGHDT and CDR2 is YNNKEL in the germline V gene (reference sequence). The CDR3 coding sequence is TGTGCCAGCAGCCCCGTTAGGGTCCAGAGGACTGAAGCTTTCTTT. This gives the protein CASSPVRVQRTEAFF.

This chain's CDR3 is CASSRDSGAGELFF. In DNA form, the CDR3 reads TGTGCCAGCAGTAGAGATAGCGGGGCCGGGGAGCTGTTTTTT. The chain couples TRBV7-9 to TRBJ2-2, with TRBD2 matching over 8 bases. Germline loops: CDR1 SEHNR, CDR2 FQNEAQ (reference sequence). This CDR3 has 14 amino acids. J was trimmed by 6 bases and V by 6 bases; bases with no gene match: 6. The variable domain in full, with the rest retrieved from reference TRBV7-9 and TRBJ2-2, is DTGVSQNPRHKITKRGQNVTFRCDPISEHNRLYWYRQTLGQGPEFLTYFQNEAQLEKSRLLSDRFSAERPKGSFSTLEIQRTEQGDSAMYLCASSRDSGAGELFFGEGSRLTVL.